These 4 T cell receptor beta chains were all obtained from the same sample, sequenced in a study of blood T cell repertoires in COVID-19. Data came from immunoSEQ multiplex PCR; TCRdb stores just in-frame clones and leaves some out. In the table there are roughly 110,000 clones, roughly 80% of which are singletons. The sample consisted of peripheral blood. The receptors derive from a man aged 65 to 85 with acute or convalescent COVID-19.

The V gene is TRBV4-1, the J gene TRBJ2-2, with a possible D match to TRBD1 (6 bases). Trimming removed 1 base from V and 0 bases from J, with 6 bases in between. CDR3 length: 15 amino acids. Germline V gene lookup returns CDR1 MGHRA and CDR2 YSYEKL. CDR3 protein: CASSQGTANTGELFF. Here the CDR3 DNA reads TGCGCCAGCAGCCAAGGGACAGCGAACACCGGGGAGCTGTTTTTT.

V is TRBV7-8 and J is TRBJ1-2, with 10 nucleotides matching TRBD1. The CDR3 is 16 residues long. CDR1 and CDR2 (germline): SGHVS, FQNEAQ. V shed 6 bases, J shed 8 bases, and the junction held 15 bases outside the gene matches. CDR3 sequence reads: CASSSRTGGLLYGYTF. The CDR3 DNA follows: TGTGCCAGCAGTTCTCGGACAGGGGGGCTCCTCTACGGCTACACCTTC.

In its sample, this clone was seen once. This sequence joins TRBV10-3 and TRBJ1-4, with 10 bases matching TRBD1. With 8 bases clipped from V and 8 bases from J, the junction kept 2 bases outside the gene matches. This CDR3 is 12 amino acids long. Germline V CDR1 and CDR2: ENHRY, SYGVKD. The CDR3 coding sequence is TGTGCCATCGGGACAGGGGCCGAAAAACTGTTTTTT. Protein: CAIGTGAEKLFF.

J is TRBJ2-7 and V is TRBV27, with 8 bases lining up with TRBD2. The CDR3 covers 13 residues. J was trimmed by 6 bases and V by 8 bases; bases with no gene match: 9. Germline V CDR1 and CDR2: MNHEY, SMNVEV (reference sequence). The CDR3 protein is CASHRAGGGEQYF. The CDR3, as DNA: TGTGCCAGCCACCGCGCGGGGGGAGGCGAGCAGTACTTC.